A selection of T cell receptor beta chains follows, all from one sample in a study of Ad26.COV2.S vaccination and SARS-CoV-2 variants. Clones were read by immunoSEQ multiplex PCR, and TCRdb kept only the in-frame ones, dropping some. The sample has some 320,000 clones; approximately 86% are singletons. The source was peripheral blood, collected in a trial of Ad26.COV2.S vaccine versus placebo. These receptors all come from a person aged 18-60 years who received the Ad26.COV2.S COVID-19 vaccine or a placebo. CDR3s include the opening cysteine and the closing phenylalanine or tryptophan. The D gene is left open where the match is weak. Clone sizes are given selectively: once, few, many, or a class where the clone is expanded.

cdr3_aa: CASSLARGQKNTEAFF
cdr3_nt: TGCGCCAGCAGCTTGGCCAGAGGACAGAAGAACACTGAAGCTTTCTTT
j_call: TRBJ1-1
v_call: TRBV5-1
clone_size: -
d_call: -

cdr3_aa: CASTIGAGSSYEQYF
cdr3_nt: TGTGCCAGCACCATCGGGGCAGGGAGCTCCTACGAGCAGTACTTC
j_call: TRBJ2-7
v_call: TRBV6-5
clone_size: -
d_call: -

cdr3_aa: CASSPGAATQETQYF
cdr3_nt: TGTGCCAGCAGCCCGGGGGCTGCCACACAAGAGACCCAGTACTTC
j_call: TRBJ2-5
v_call: TRBV11-3
clone_size: -
d_call: -

cdr3_aa: CASSQDPGQASNSPLHF
cdr3_nt: TGTGCCAGCAGCCAAGATCCGGGACAGGCTTCTAATTCACCCCTCCACTTT
j_call: TRBJ1-6
v_call: TRBV3-1/TRBV3-2
clone_size: -
d_call: TRBD1

cdr3_aa: CASSPSTGTAGNTIYF
cdr3_nt: TGTGCCAGCTCACCATCTACCGGGACAGCTGGAAACACCATATATTTT
j_call: TRBJ1-3
v_call: TRBV18
clone_size: -
d_call: TRBD1

cdr3_aa: CASSVTGSNSPLHF
cdr3_nt: TGTGCCAGCAGTGTAACAGGGTCTAATTCACCCCTCCACTTT
j_call: TRBJ1-6
v_call: TRBV28
clone_size: -
d_call: -

cdr3_aa: CASSLGMTGSNTEAFF
cdr3_nt: TGTGCCAGCAGCTTAGGCATGACAGGGTCGAACACTGAAGCTTTCTTT
j_call: TRBJ1-1
v_call: TRBV7-8
clone_size: -
d_call: TRBD1

cdr3_aa: CASSLFSGGPLATQYF
cdr3_nt: TGTGCCAGCAGCTTATTTAGCGGGGGCCCCCTTGCTACCCAGTACTTC
j_call: TRBJ2-5
v_call: TRBV7-2
clone_size: -
d_call: TRBD2

cdr3_aa: CASSSPARVRNEQFF
cdr3_nt: TGTGCCAGCAGTTCTCCTGCCCGGGTTCGGAATGAGCAGTTCTTC
j_call: TRBJ2-1
v_call: TRBV28
clone_size: few
d_call: -

cdr3_aa: CASSSNRGQNYGYTF
cdr3_nt: TGTGCCAGCAGCTCTAACAGGGGGCAGAACTATGGCTACACCTTC
j_call: TRBJ1-2
v_call: TRBV11-2
clone_size: -
d_call: TRBD1

cdr3_aa: CASSYIFGGGNTIYF
cdr3_nt: TGTGCCAGCAGTTACATCTTTGGTGGTGGAAACACCATATATTTT
j_call: TRBJ1-3
v_call: TRBV6-5
clone_size: once
d_call: -

cdr3_aa: CASREATGSGNTIYF
cdr3_nt: TGTGCCAGCAGGGAAGCGACGGGCTCTGGAAACACCATATATTTT
j_call: TRBJ1-3
v_call: TRBV2
clone_size: -
d_call: -

cdr3_aa: CASSFFAGYTF
cdr3_nt: TGTGCCAGCAGCTTTTTCGCAGGCTACACCTTC
j_call: TRBJ1-2
v_call: TRBV5-8
clone_size: -
d_call: -

cdr3_aa: CASSSLGGGYYGYTF
cdr3_nt: TGTGCCAGCAGCTCCCTAGGGGGGGGCTACTATGGCTACACCTTC
j_call: TRBJ1-2
v_call: TRBV28
clone_size: once
d_call: -

cdr3_aa: CASSLVTSGGADTQYF
cdr3_nt: TGCGCCAGCAGCCTTGTGACTAGCGGGGGGGCCGATACGCAGTATTTT
j_call: TRBJ2-3
v_call: TRBV5-1
clone_size: -
d_call: TRBD2

cdr3_aa: CASSSDRVIPGYTF
cdr3_nt: TGTGCCAGCAGTTCCGACAGGGTAATCCCTGGCTACACCTTC
j_call: TRBJ1-2
v_call: TRBV2
clone_size: -
d_call: TRBD1

cdr3_aa: CASSSRGGADQQYF
cdr3_nt: TGTGCCAGCAGTTCGCGGGGGGGAGCTGATCAGCAGTACTTC
j_call: TRBJ2-7
v_call: TRBV6-5
clone_size: -
d_call: TRBD2

cdr3_aa: CAISLNTGELFF
cdr3_nt: TGTGCCATCAGTCTAAACACCGGGGAGCTGTTTTTT
j_call: TRBJ2-2
v_call: TRBV10-3
clone_size: -
d_call: -

cdr3_aa: CASSLLGTGGPGELFF
cdr3_nt: TGTGCCAGCAGTTTACTCGGGACAGGGGGCCCCGGGGAGCTGTTTTTT
j_call: TRBJ2-2
v_call: TRBV27
clone_size: -
d_call: TRBD1

cdr3_aa: CASSQDPRWRGETQYF
cdr3_nt: TGTGCCAGCAGCCAAGATCCCCGGTGGCGGGGGGAGACCCAGTACTTC
j_call: TRBJ2-5
v_call: TRBV4-2
clone_size: -
d_call: TRBD2

cdr3_aa: CASSSEGRWGTEAFF
cdr3_nt: TGTGCCAGCAGCTCCGAGGGGCGTTGGGGCACTGAAGCTTTCTTT
j_call: TRBJ1-1
v_call: TRBV11-2
clone_size: few
d_call: -

cdr3_aa: CASSPILQGVAYGYTF
cdr3_nt: TGTGCCAGCAGTCCAATCCTGCAGGGCGTCGCCTATGGCTACACCTTC
j_call: TRBJ1-2
v_call: TRBV27
clone_size: once
d_call: -

cdr3_aa: CASSERWGTYEQYF
cdr3_nt: TGTGCCAGCAGTGAAAGGTGGGGGACCTACGAGCAGTACTTC
j_call: TRBJ2-7
v_call: TRBV25-1
clone_size: -
d_call: -

cdr3_aa: CASSDQGANGELFF
cdr3_nt: TGTGCCAGCAGCGATCAGGGGGCGAACGGGGAGCTGTTTTTT
j_call: TRBJ2-2
v_call: TRBV6-4
clone_size: -
d_call: TRBD1

cdr3_aa: CASSLDQADYNEQFF
cdr3_nt: TGTGCCAGCAGCTTGGACCAGGCAGACTACAATGAGCAGTTCTTC
j_call: TRBJ2-1
v_call: TRBV5-6
clone_size: -
d_call: -

cdr3_aa: CASSRETGSGGNTIYF
cdr3_nt: TGCGCCAGCAGCAGAGAGACAGGGTCGGGCGGAAACACCATATATTTT
j_call: TRBJ1-3
v_call: TRBV5-1
clone_size: -
d_call: TRBD1

cdr3_aa: CASRRVGAGKDGYTF
cdr3_nt: TGTGCCAGCCGACGAGTAGGGGCAGGGAAGGATGGCTACACCTTC
j_call: TRBJ1-2
v_call: TRBV6-5
clone_size: -
d_call: -

cdr3_aa: CAISPPTGGLDNEQFF
cdr3_nt: TGTGCCATCAGTCCGCCTACAGGGGGCCTGGACAATGAGCAGTTCTTC
j_call: TRBJ2-1
v_call: TRBV10-3
clone_size: -
d_call: TRBD1

cdr3_aa: CASSLGGFTEKLFF
cdr3_nt: TGTGCCAGCAGCTTGGGCGGGTTCACCGAAAAACTGTTTTTT
j_call: TRBJ1-4
v_call: TRBV5-5
clone_size: -
d_call: -

cdr3_aa: CASSGQLSSYEQYF
cdr3_nt: TGTGCCAGCAGTGGACAGCTTAGCTCCTACGAGCAGTACTTC
j_call: TRBJ2-7
v_call: TRBV2
clone_size: -
d_call: -